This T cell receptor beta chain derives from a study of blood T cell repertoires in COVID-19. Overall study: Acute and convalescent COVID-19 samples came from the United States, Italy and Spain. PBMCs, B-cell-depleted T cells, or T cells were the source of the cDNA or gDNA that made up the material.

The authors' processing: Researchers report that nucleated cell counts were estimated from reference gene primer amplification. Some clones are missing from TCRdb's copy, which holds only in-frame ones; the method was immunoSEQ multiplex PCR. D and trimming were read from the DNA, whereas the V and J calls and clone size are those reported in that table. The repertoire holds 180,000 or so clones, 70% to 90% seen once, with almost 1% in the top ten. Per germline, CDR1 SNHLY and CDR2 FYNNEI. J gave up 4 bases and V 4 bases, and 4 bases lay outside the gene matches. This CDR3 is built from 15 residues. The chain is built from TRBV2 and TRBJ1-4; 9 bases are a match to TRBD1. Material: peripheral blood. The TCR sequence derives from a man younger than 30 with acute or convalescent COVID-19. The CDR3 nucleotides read TGTGCCAGCAGTGGGAGACAGGGGGTTAATGAAAAACTGTTTTTT. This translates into CASSGRQGVNEKLFF.